Sequencing of this T cell receptor beta chain was carried out in a study of CD8+ T cells in alopecia areata. Study-level findings and limits: Tofacitinib significantly brought down scalp clonality and expanded CD8+ clones among top 100.

This clone was seen only a few times. The antigen remains unidentified. Indicated treatment: oral pan-JAK inhibitor, 5-10 mg twice daily. The authors sorted CD4+ and CD8+ T cells from PBMCs. Sequencing templates came from extracted RNA that was reverse transcribed into cDNA. The table came from immunoSEQ multiplex PCR; TCRdb's copy has only in-frame clones and leaves some out. Of under 150,000 clones detected, approximately 55% appear once; the ten largest clones hold 3% to 4%. Germline CDR1 SQVTM, CDR2 ANQGSEA. CDR3 length equals 13 residues. The V end was cut by 6 bases, the J end by 8 bases, with 17 bases between.

V usage is TRBV29-1 and J usage is TRBJ2-1, with D perhaps being TRBD1 or TRBD2 (5 bases each). The sequence derives from a human donor with alopecia areata. The specimen comprised CD4+ T cells sorted from blood, sampled at week 24, from a patient treated with tofacitinib. CDR3 loop: CSVGVPRPDEQFF. The CDR3 DNA sequence: TGCAGCGTGGGGGTACCCAGACCTGATGAGCAGTTCTTC.